The subject of this entry is one T cell receptor beta chain. Antigen unknown. The record originates from a study of cytomegalovirus exposure and HLA in healthy donors. 13 Jbeta primers and 60 Vbeta primers were used for the PCR. Generated by immunoSEQ multiplex PCR, the TCRdb table keeps only in-frame clones and is missing some. The sample totals 100,000 to 150,000 clones. Study-wide results and limits: In vitro data verified a few CMV-associated chains as specific for CMV antigens. Researchers had no immune exposure information except CMV serostatus available. In a later analysis, a genetic analysis reported fewer productive-TCR N-insertions in an Asian-associated ancestry cluster than the cohort average.

The CDR3 is 15 residues long. V is TRBV21-1 and J is TRBJ2-2; the DNA was not used to check the table's D call, TRBD2. TRBV21-1 is a recognized pseudogene. The material sequenced was PBMCs. The TCR was taken from a young man in good health and CMV-seronegative. The CDR3 nucleotides are TGTGCCAGCACCCGCCCGGGAAATAACACCGGGGAGCTGTTTTTT. Residues: CASTRPGNNTGELFF.